These T cell receptor beta chains were read from a single sample in a study of cytomegalovirus exposure and HLA in healthy donors. Generated by immunoSEQ multiplex PCR, the TCRdb table keeps only in-frame clones and is missing some. This sample has roughly 180,000 clones; approximately 80% occur once, and the top ten carry about 0.8%. The specimen was PBMCs. The receptors originated from a woman under 30 in good health and CMV-seronegative. Each CDR3 is given with its conserved first and last residue. A D gene is named only where the DNA matches it firmly. Clone size is given for some rows only: seen once, a few or many times, or a class if the clone is expanded.

j_gene | d_gene | abundance | v_gene | CDR3nt | CDR3aa
TRBJ2-1 | TRBD2 | . | TRBV5-1 | TGCGCCAGCAGCCCACACTGGGCTAGCGGGAGAGTGGGGTCCTACAATGAGCAGTTCTTC | CASSPHWASGRVGSYNEQFF
TRBJ1-2 | TRBD1 | . | TRBV6-1 | TGTGCCAGCCTTGACAGGGAAGGCTACACCTTC | CASLDREGYTF
TRBJ2-2 | . | . | TRBV6-4 | TGTGCCAGCAGTGACGGGACAATCGGGGAGCTGTTTTTT | CASSDGTIGELFF
TRBJ2-4 | TRBD1 | once | TRBV29-1 | TGCAGCGTTTTAGACAGGGGACTAGCCAAAAACATTCAGTACTTC | CSVLDRGLAKNIQYF
TRBJ1-2 | . | . | TRBV6-5 | TGTGCCAGCATCCCAGGGGTAGGAGCTTGGGGCGGCTACACCTTC | CASIPGVGAWGGYTF
TRBJ1-3 | TRBD1 | . | TRBV28 | TGTGCCAGCAGGACCGCAGGGGGCAAACTAGGAAACACCATATATTTT | CASRTAGGKLGNTIYF
TRBJ1-3 | . | . | TRBV10-3 | TGTGCCACCGAGGACAGCTCTGGAAACACCATATATTTT | CATEDSSGNTIYF
TRBJ1-2 | . | . | TRBV7-6 | TGTGCCAGCAGCTTAGCATCCGGGTATGGCTACACCTTC | CASSLASGYGYTF
TRBJ1-2 | . | . | TRBV28 | TGTGCCAGCAGTTTTTATTTGGGAGAGGGCTACACCTTC | CASSFYLGEGYTF
TRBJ1-2 | . | . | TRBV5-4 | TGTGCCAGCAGCTTGGCGTCGCCCCCGGATGGCTACACCTTC | CASSLASPPDGYTF
TRBJ2-1 | TRBD1 | . | TRBV19 | TGTGCCAGTAGTACGGTGGGACAGCCAAACAATGAGCAGTTCTTC | CASSTVGQPNNEQFF
TRBJ2-7 | TRBD2 | . | TRBV5-4 | TGTGCCAGCAGCGGATTGACTAGCGGGAGAGGTTACGAGCAGTACTTC | CASSGLTSGRGYEQYF
TRBJ2-7 | . | . | TRBV21-1 | TGTGCCAGCAGCAACTTCCAGACAGGGACCAGGTTCTACGAGCAGTACTTC | CASSNFQTGTRFYEQYF
TRBJ2-5 | TRBD2 | . | TRBV11-3 | TGTGCCAGCAGCTTTGGGACTAGCGGGGGACAAGAGACCCAGTACTTC | CASSFGTSGGQETQYF
TRBJ2-1 | . | . | TRBV20-1 | TGCAGTGCTAGAGCCTATAATGAGCAGTTCTTC | CSARAYNEQFF
TRBJ2-3 | . | . | TRBV21-1 | TGTGCCAGCAGCCCTGCTAGGACTCGCACAGATACGCAGTATTTT | CASSPARTRTDTQYF
TRBJ2-2 | TRBD1 | . | TRBV4-1 | TGCGCCAGCAGCCAAGGGACAGGGGCCTCCGGGGAGCTGTTTTTT | CASSQGTGASGELFF
TRBJ2-2 | TRBD2 | . | TRBV5-4 | TGTGCCAGCAGCTTAGGACTAGCGACGAACACCGGGGAGCTGTTTTTT | CASSLGLATNTGELFF
TRBJ2-7 | . | . | TRBV5-4 | TGTGCCAGCAGCTCGACAGGTGCTATGTACGAGCAGTACTTC | CASSSTGAMYEQYF
TRBJ2-3 | . | few | TRBV7-8 | TGTGCCAGCATCCGGTCGGGGGTAGGGCCTCATACGCAGTATTTT | CASIRSGVGPHTQYF
TRBJ1-5 | . | . | TRBV28 | TGTGCCAGCAGTCGTAGGGGGATAAGGCATAGCAATCAGCCCCAGCATTTT | CASSRRGIRHSNQPQHF
TRBJ2-3 | TRBD1 | . | TRBV19 | TGTGCCAGGCGGACAGGGAGCACAGATACGCAGTATTTT | CARRTGSTDTQYF
TRBJ2-1 | . | . | TRBV5-4 | TGTGCCAGCAGCCGGACAGCCTCCTACAATGAGCAGTTCTTC | CASSRTASYNEQFF
TRBJ2-2 | TRBD2 | . | TRBV6-6 | TGTGCCAGCAGGGTGACTAGCGGGAGGCCCGGGGAGCTGTTTTTT | CASRVTSGRPGELFF
TRBJ1-5 | TRBD1 | . | TRBV18 | TGTGCCAGCTCACCCACTAGACAGGGGGGAATCAATCAGCCCCAGCATTTT | CASSPTRQGGINQPQHF
TRBJ1-3 | . | . | TRBV15 | TGTGCCACCAGCAGCCCGAGCTCTGGAAACACCATATATTTT | CATSSPSSGNTIYF
TRBJ1-5 | TRBD1 | . | TRBV28 | TGTGCCAGCAGTCTACGACAGGGGGCGAATCAGCCCCAGCATTTT | CASSLRQGANQPQHF
TRBJ1-2 | . | . | TRBV28 | TGTGCCAGCGGATCCGGGTTCCAAAACCCTGGTGGCTACACCTTC | CASGSGFQNPGGYTF
TRBJ2-6 | TRBD2 | . | TRBV11-3 | TGTGCCAGCAACCGCATTAGCGGGCCTGGGGCCAACGTCCTGACTTTC | CASNRISGPGANVLTF
TRBJ1-2 | TRBD1 | . | TRBV18 | TGTGCCAGCTCACAAACAGGGACAGAAGGACACCTTAACTATGGCTACACCTTC | CASSQTGTEGHLNYGYTF
TRBJ2-3 | . | . | TRBV5-4 | TGTGCCAGCAGCTTGGAGGGGTTTCCTAGCACAGATACGCAGTATTTT | CASSLEGFPSTDTQYF
TRBJ2-1 | . | . | TRBV11-3 | TGTGCCAGCAGCGACCGGCTGGGGAGAGGGCAGTTCTTC | CASSDRLGRGQFF
TRBJ1-1 | TRBD1 | . | TRBV4-1 | TGCGCCAGCAGCTTAGGGACAGGGGGTGCTGAAGCTTTCTTT | CASSLGTGGAEAFF
TRBJ2-5 | . | . | TRBV13 | TGTGCCAGCAGCTTAGGACTTGGGGAGTTACAAGAGACCCAGTACTTC | CASSLGLGELQETQYF
TRBJ2-1 | . | . | TRBV28 | TGTGCCAGCAGTTTCTCTGAGCGGGTCATCTACAATGAGCAGTTCTTC | CASSFSERVIYNEQFF
TRBJ2-2 | . | . | TRBV7-9 | TGTGCCAGCAGCGGGCAGGGAACCGGGGAGCTGTTTTTT | CASSGQGTGELFF
TRBJ1-2 | . | . | TRBV19 | TGTGCCAGTAGTCCGGACAGCTATGGCTACACCTTC | CASSPDSYGYTF
TRBJ2-2 | . | . | TRBV5-6 | TGTGCCAGCAGCTTGGGGGCAGCCGTTCCGGTGGGGCTGTTTTTT | CASSLGAAVPVGLFF
TRBJ2-1 | . | . | TRBV23-1 | TGCGCCAGCAGAGGGGACAAGTCTCATGAGCAGTTCTTC | CASRGDKSHEQFF
TRBJ1-1 | . | . | TRBV19 | TGTGCCAGCAAGCGGATCAGAAACACTGAAGCTTTCTTT | CASKRIRNTEAFF
TRBJ1-2 | . | . | TRBV6-5 | TGTGCCAGCGGGCCCAGGGGAAACTATGGCTACACCTTC | CASGPRGNYGYTF
TRBJ2-5 | . | once | TRBV11-3 | TGTGCCAGCAGCTTTAGAACGGGAGAGACCCAGTACTTC | CASSFRTGETQYF
TRBJ1-2 | . | . | TRBV9 | TGTGCCAGCAGCGTAGAGGGACACCCAAACTATGGCTACACCTTC | CASSVEGHPNYGYTF
TRBJ2-7 | TRBD1 | . | TRBV11-2 | TGTGCCAGCAGCTTAGGACGACAGGGGGGATACGAGCAGTACTTC | CASSLGRQGGYEQYF
TRBJ2-7 | TRBD2 | . | TRBV10-1 | TGCGCCAGCAGTACTGGACTAGCGGGAGTTGACGAGCAGTACTTC | CASSTGLAGVDEQYF
TRBJ2-7 | TRBD1 | . | TRBV5-8 | TGTGCCAGCAGCCCAGGGACAGGTGGGCCCCTTAGAGCGTCGAAGCAGTACTTC | CASSPGTGGPLRASKQYF
TRBJ1-6 | TRBD1 | . | TRBV5-5 | TGTGCCAGCAGCGGGGGACAGGGGACTTCACCCCTCCACTTT | CASSGGQGTSPLHF
TRBJ1-2 | TRBD1 | . | TRBV28 | TGTGCCAGCACCGCCCCCTGGGGGACAGGGGTCTATGGCTACACCTTC | CASTAPWGTGVYGYTF
TRBJ1-2 | . | . | TRBV5-1 | TGCGCCAGCAGCTTAGGGCAGGGAAGGGGGTATGGCTACACCTTC | CASSLGQGRGYGYTF
TRBJ2-3 | TRBD2 | . | TRBV11-2 | TGTGCCAGCAGCTTAGTCCGGGGAGGGAGTACAGATACGCAGTATTTT | CASSLVRGGSTDTQYF
TRBJ1-5 | . | . | TRBV28 | TGTGCCAGCAGCACTACAGGGACCAGCAATCAGCCCCAGCATTTT | CASSTTGTSNQPQHF
TRBJ1-1 | TRBD1 | . | TRBV11-1 | TGTGCCAGCAGCTTACAGGGGGCTACTGAAGCTTTCTTT | CASSLQGATEAFF
TRBJ2-1 | TRBD2 | . | TRBV10-3 | TGTGCCATCAGTGTGTCAGCGGGAGATCTCAATGAGCAGTTCTTC | CAISVSAGDLNEQFF
TRBJ1-4 | . | . | TRBV25-1 | TGTGCCAGCTCCAACACCAGGGAAAAACTGTTTTTT | CASSNTREKLFF
TRBJ1-1 | . | . | TRBV6-5 | TGTGCCAGCAGTCAGGAGGTCCCCACTGAAGCTTTCTTT | CASSQEVPTEAFF
TRBJ1-2 | . | . | TRBV28 | TGTGCCAGCAGAAGACAGCTATCTAACTATGGCTACACCTTC | CASRRQLSNYGYTF